These 2 T cell receptor beta chains share one sample of origin, sequenced in a study of Ad26.COV2.S vaccination and SARS-CoV-2 variants. TCRdb's table, derived via immunoSEQ multiplex PCR, lists solely in-frame clones and lacks some. This sample has 430,000 or so clones, with 85% to 90% found just once. Treatment indicated: about 20 received Ad26.COV2.S at low or high dose, single or two shots; about 5 received placebo; per-sample allocation not given. The study sampled participants on day 63 after the first vaccine or placebo injection. The sequenced sample was peripheral blood, obtained in a trial of Ad26.COV2.S vaccine versus placebo. These receptor sequences come from a person aged 18-65 years who received the Ad26.COV2.S COVID-19 vaccine or a placebo.

This chain links TRBV2 with TRBJ1-2; no reliable D call. V lost 7 bases and J lost 4, with 13 bases in between. The CDR3 contains 13 residues. CDR1 and CDR2 (germline): SNHLY, FYNNEI. The CDR3 reads CASKAEPLYGYTF. The DNA for the CDR3 is TGTGCCAGCAAGGCCGAACCACTCTATGGCTACACCTTC. Together with reference TRBV2 and TRBJ1-2, the CDR3 gives the full variable domain: EPEVTQTPSHQVTQMGQEVILRCVPISNHLYFYWYRQILGQKVEFLVSFYNNEISEKSEIFDDQFSVERPDGSNFTLKIRSTKLEDSAMYFCASKAEPLYGYTFGSGTRLTVV.

This sequence joins TRBV11-3 and TRBJ2-7; 7 bases agree with TRBD1. V was pared by 5 bases and J by 0 bases, with 4 bases of the junction left unmatched. CDR1 and CDR2 from the germline V gene are SGHNT and YENEEA. The CDR3 is 14 amino acids. The CDR3, as DNA: TGTGCCAGCAGCCCGGGACAGTACTCCTACGAGCAGTACTTC. Its protein is CASSPGQYSYEQYF.